These 14 T cell receptor beta chains came from one sample sequenced in a study of T cell responses to AZD1222 COVID-19 vaccine. Assay used: immunoSEQ multiplex PCR; TCRdb lists only in-frame clones, some missing. The data hold more than 150,000 clones, with around 94% observed a single time. The sequences come from peripheral blood, collected on day 0 of AZD1222 vaccination. The receptors stem from an adult in good health.

This clone was observed a single time. The chain links TRBV5-4 to TRBJ1-1; D ambiguous. Germline lookup yields CDR1 SGHNT and CDR2 YYREEE (reference sequence). V dropped 4 bases and J dropped 1 base, with 8 bases sitting between them. CDR3 length: 13 residues. The CDR3 coding sequence is TGTGCCAGCAGCCTTACAGAGAACACTGAAGCTTTCTTT. Amino acid sequence: CASSLTENTEAFF.

CDR3 protein: CASTERGNEQFF. Written as DNA, the CDR3 is TGTGCCAGCACTGAGAGAGGGAATGAGCAGTTCTTC. This chain links TRBV28 with TRBJ2-1; TRBD2 is a possible D gene (5 bases). From germline, CDR1 is MDHEN and CDR2 SYDVKM. The V gene lost 7 bases and the J gene lost 7 bases, with 11 bases spanning the gap. This CDR3 is built from 12 residues.

This chain connects TRBV4-1 to TRBJ2-1, with 9 bases matching TRBD2. This CDR3 spans 16 amino acids. V lost 1 base, J lost 4 bases, and 5 bases stayed unmatched. The germline gives CDR1 MGHRA, CDR2 YSYEKL. The CDR3: CASSQAGGRGYNEQFF. The CDR3 DNA sequence: TGCGCCAGCAGCCAAGCCGGCGGGAGGGGGTACAATGAGCAGTTCTTC.

The chain carries TRBV28 and TRBJ1-2; TRBD1 agrees at 10 bases. The CDR3 is 14 residues long. Germline V lookup: CDR1 MDHEN, CDR2 SYDVKM. The ends lost 6 bases at V and 7 bases at J; junction bases unmatched: 8. The CDR3 loop is CASSPTGGGGGYTF. CDR3 sequence (DNA): TGTGCCAGCAGCCCGACAGGGGGCGGCGGTGGCTACACCTTC.

This chain connects TRBV6-1 to TRBJ2-7; 10 nucleotides align to TRBD2. V lost 2 bases to trimming and J lost 8 bases; unmatched junction nucleotides: 12. Germline assignment: CDR1 MNHNS and CDR2 SASEGT. The CDR3 runs to 16 residues. CDR3 residues: CASSENSLVLAGKQYF. CDR3 sequence (DNA): TGTGCCAGCAGTGAAAACTCACTCGTACTAGCGGGAAAGCAGTACTTC.

In nucleotides, the CDR3 is TGTGCCAGCAGCCCTGGACTAGCGGCACGTACCGGGGAGCTGTTTTTT. It codes for CASSPGLAARTGELFF. The V gene is TRBV7-3, the J gene TRBJ2-2; 10 bases fit TRBD2. The CDR3 has 16 amino acids. CDR1 is SGHTA, CDR2 FQGTGA, per germline. V dropped 5 bases and J dropped 5; count of bases not matched to a gene: 8. Combining the CDR3 with reference TRBV7-3 and TRBJ2-2 gives the whole variable domain GAGVSQTPSNKVTEKGKYVELRCDPISGHTALYWYRQSLGQGPEFLIYFQGTGAADDSGLPNDRFFAVRPEGSVSTLKIQRTERGDSAVYLCASSPGLAARTGELFFGEGSRLTVL.

This chain links TRBV28 with TRBJ1-6; 7 nucleotides match TRBD1. Germline CDR1 and CDR2: MDHEN and SYDVKM. Trimming removed 6 bases from V and 11 bases from J; junction bases left unmatched: 4. The CDR3 length is 12 residues. CDR3 amino acids: CASRTDRAPLHF. CDR3 in DNA: TGTGCCAGCAGAACCGACAGGGCACCCCTCCACTTT.

This chain joins TRBV7-8 and TRBJ2-5, with no clear D. V was cut by 2 bases and J by 2 bases, with 15 bases left in between. CDR3 size: 16 residues. CDR1 is SGHVS and CDR2 is FQNEAQ in the germline V gene. CDR3 nucleotides: TGTGCCAGCAGCTTACTTAGTCCGGCTACACAAGAGACCCAGTACTTC. Translation gives CASSLLSPATQETQYF.

This rearrangement joins TRBV3-1 (or the pseudogene TRBV3-2) to TRBJ1-5, with D unresolved. The CDR3 totals 13 residues. The germline V gene has CDR1 LGHDT and CDR2 YNNKEL (reference sequence). The V gene lost 0 bases and the J gene lost 3 bases, with 3 bases spanning the gap. CDR3 nucleotides: TGTGCCAGCAGCCAAGAACTCAATCAGCCCCAGCATTTT. Its protein is CASSQELNQPQHF.

The V call is TRBV6-5, the J call TRBJ2-3; either TRBD1 or TRBD2 may fit D (5 bases each). This CDR3 has 15 residues. Trimming shortened V by 11 bases and J by 2 bases, and 20 bases separated the two germline ends. Germline-derived CDR1 and CDR2 are MNHEY and SVGAGI. The CDR3 DNA sequence: TGTGCCTCCGGCCGGGGACGAGTAGCCACAGATACGCAGTATTTT. This encodes CASGRGRVATDTQYF.

The V and J genes are TRBV7-3 and TRBJ2-1; TRBD2 matches at 10 bases. Trimming removed 5 bases from V and 7 bases from J; junction bases left unmatched: 5. CDR3 size: 14 residues. Per the germline V gene, CDR1 is SGHTA and CDR2 is FQGTGA. The CDR3 DNA sequence: TGTGCCAGCAGCCCGACTAGCGGGTGGAATGAGCAGTTCTTC. This gives the protein CASSPTSGWNEQFF.

The chain carries TRBV12-3 or TRBV12-4 and TRBJ2-3, with D hard to call. V lost 4 bases and J lost 1, with 3 bases in between. The CDR3 has 12 amino acids. The CDR3 sequence: CASSSRTDTQYF. CDR3 bases: TGTGCCAGCAGTTCGCGCACAGATACGCAGTATTTT.

The genes are TRBV6-6 and TRBJ1-5; D is unresolved. The V end lost 5 bases, the J end lost 1 base, and 12 bases lay between the germline ends. The CDR3 length is 15 residues. Germline V gene sequence: CDR1 MNHNY, CDR2 SVGAGI (reference sequence). CDR3 coding DNA: TGTGCCAGCAGTATGGCAATGGGGAGCAATCAGCCCCAGCATTTT. Translated, it gives CASSMAMGSNQPQHF.

The chain couples TRBV6-5 to TRBJ1-2; D call uncertain. Germline V gene sequence: CDR1 MNHEY, CDR2 SVGAGI. The CDR3 extends over 13 amino acids. Trimming pared 2 bases from V and 0 bases from J, leaving 4 bases between. The CDR3, as DNA: TGTGCCAGCAGTTACACGTCTAACTATGGCTACACCTTC. This codes for CASSYTSNYGYTF.